This T cell receptor beta chain originates from a study of CD8 T cells in Susac syndrome. The RNA input was about 0.5 to 1 ug, and it was reverse transcribed with random hexamers. Amplification of TCR beta CDR3 was carried out by immunoSEQ multiplex PCR, which covered 54 Vbeta and 13 Jbeta segments. A single record per CDR3 protein comes from TCRdb applying MiXCR to the immunoSEQ multiplex PCR reads. The sample holds 170,000 or so distinct CDR3 sequences, around 95% seen once. The clonotype originates from a human donor with Susac syndrome. Material for sequencing was CD4+ T cells from PBMCs.

In DNA form, the CDR3 reads TGTGCCAGCAAGATCCAAGAGACCCAGTACTTC. This encodes CASKIQETQYF. The chain links TRBV6-6 to TRBJ2-5; D gene unclear. The CDR3 runs to 11 residues. Trimming stripped 7 bases from V and 1 base from J, with 4 bases between. CDR1 and CDR2 (germline): MNHNY, SVGAGI (reference sequence).